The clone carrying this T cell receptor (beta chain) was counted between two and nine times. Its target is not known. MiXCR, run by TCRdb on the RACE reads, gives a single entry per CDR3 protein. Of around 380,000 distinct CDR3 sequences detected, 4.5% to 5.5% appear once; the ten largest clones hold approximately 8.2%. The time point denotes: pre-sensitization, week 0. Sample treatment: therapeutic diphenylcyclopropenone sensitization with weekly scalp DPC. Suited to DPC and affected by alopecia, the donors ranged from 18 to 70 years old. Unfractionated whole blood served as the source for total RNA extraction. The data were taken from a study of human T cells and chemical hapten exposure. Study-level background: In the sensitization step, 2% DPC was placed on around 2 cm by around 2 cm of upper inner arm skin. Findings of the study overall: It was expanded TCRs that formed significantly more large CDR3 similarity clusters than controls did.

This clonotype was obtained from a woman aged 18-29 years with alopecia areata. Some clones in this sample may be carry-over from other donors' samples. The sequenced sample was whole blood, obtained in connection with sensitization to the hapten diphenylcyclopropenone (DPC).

CDR3 bases: TGTGCCAGCAGGACGGGCTTGCTCTACGAGCAGTACTTC. It specifies CASRTGLLYEQYF. J is TRBJ2-7 and V is TRBV28; D gene uncertain. The germline CDR1 and CDR2 sequences are MDHEN and SYDVKM. There are 13 residues in the CDR3. Deletions cut 6 bases from V and 3 bases from J, with 12 bases between.